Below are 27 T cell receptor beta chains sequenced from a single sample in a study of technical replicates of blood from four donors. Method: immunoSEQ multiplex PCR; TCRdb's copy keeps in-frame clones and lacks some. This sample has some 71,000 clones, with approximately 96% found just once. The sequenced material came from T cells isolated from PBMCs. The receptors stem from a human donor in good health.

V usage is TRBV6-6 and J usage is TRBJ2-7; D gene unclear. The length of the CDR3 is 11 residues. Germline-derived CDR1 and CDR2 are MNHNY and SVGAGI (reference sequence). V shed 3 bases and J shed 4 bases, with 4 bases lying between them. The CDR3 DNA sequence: TGTGCCAGCAGTTATTTATACGAGCAGTACTTC. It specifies CASSYLYEQYF.

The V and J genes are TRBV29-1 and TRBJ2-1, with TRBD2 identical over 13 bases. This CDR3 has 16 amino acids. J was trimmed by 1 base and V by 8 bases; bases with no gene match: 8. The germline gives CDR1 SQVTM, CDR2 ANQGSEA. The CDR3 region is CSLRTSGSESYNEQFF. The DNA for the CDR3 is TGCAGCCTAAGGACTAGCGGGAGCGAATCCTACAATGAGCAGTTCTTC.

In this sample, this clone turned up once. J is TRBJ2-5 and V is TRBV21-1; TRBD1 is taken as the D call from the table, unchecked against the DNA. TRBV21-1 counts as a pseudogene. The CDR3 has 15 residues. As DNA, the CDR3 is TGTGCCAGCAGCAAAGGCAGGGATGAAAAAGAGACCCAGTACTTC. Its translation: CASSKGRDEKETQYF.

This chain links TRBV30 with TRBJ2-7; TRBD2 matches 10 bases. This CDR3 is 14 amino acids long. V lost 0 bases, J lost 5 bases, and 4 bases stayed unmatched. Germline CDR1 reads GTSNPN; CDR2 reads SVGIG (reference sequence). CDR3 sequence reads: CAWSVLAGLHEQYF. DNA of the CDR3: TGTGCCTGGAGTGTACTAGCGGGACTTCACGAGCAGTACTTC.

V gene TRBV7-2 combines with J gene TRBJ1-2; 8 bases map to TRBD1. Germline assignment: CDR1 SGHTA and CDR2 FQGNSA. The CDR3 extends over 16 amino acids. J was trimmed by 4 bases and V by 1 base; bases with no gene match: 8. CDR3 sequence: CASSLDTGGGAYGYTF. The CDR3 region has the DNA TGTGCCAGCAGCTTAGATACAGGGGGAGGAGCCTATGGCTACACCTTC.

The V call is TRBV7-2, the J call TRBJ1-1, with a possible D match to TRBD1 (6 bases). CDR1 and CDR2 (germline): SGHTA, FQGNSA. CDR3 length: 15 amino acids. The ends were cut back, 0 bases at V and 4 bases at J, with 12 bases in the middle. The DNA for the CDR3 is TGTGCCAGCAGCTTAGCTGGGGGCCCGATCACTGAAGCTTTCTTT. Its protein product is CASSLAGGPITEAFF.

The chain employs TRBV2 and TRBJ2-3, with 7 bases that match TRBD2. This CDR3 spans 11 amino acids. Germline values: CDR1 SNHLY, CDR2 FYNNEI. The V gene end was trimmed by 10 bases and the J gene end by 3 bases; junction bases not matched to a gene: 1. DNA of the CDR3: TGTGCCACTAGCGGTACAGATACGCAGTATTTT. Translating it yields CATSGTDTQYF.

CDR3 nucleotides: TGTGCCAGCAGCGGAGCGGGATATAGCACAGATACGCAGTATTTT. Its protein is CASSGAGYSTDTQYF. The chain recombines TRBV9 with TRBJ2-3; 7 bases are shared with TRBD2. The CDR3 is 15 residues long. Germline V gives CDR1 SGDLS, CDR2 YYNGEE. The V and J ends lost 3 bases and 0 bases, in that order; junction bases with no gene match: 4.

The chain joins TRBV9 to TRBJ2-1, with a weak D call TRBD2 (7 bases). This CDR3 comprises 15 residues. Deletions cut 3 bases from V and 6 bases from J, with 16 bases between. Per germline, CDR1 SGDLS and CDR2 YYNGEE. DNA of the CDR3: TGTGCCAGCAGCGGTAGCGGACTAGGGGGCAATGAGCAGTTCTTC. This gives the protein CASSGSGLGGNEQFF.

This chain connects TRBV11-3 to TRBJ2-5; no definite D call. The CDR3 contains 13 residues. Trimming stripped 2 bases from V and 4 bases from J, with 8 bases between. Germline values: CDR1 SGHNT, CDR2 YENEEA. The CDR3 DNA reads TGTGCCAGCAGCTTACTCCCTAGAGAGACCCAGTACTTC. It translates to CASSLLPRETQYF. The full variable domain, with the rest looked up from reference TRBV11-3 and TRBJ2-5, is EAGVVQSPRYKIIEKKQPVAFWCNPISGHNTLYWYLQNLGQGPELLIRYENEEAVDDSQLPKDRFSAERLKGVDSTLKIQPAELGDSAVYLCASSLLPRETQYFGPGTRLLVL.

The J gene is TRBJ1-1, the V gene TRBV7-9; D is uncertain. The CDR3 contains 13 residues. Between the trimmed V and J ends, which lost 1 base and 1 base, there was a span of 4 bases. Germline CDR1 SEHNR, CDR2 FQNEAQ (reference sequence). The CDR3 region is CASSLDRNTEAFF. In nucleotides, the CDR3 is TGTGCCAGCAGCTTAGACAGGAACACTGAAGCTTTCTTT.

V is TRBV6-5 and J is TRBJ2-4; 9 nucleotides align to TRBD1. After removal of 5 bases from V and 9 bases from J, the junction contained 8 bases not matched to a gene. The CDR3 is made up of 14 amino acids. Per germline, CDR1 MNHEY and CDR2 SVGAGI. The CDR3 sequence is CASSTSTGGAIQYF. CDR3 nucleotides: TGTGCCAGCAGTACCTCGACAGGGGGTGCCATTCAGTACTTC.

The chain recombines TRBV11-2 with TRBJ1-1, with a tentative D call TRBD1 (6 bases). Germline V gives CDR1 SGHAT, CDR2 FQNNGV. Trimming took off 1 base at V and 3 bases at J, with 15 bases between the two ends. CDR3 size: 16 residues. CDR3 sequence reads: CASSLVRGEGDTEAFF. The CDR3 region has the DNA TGTGCCAGCAGCTTAGTTAGAGGGGAGGGGGACACTGAAGCTTTCTTT.

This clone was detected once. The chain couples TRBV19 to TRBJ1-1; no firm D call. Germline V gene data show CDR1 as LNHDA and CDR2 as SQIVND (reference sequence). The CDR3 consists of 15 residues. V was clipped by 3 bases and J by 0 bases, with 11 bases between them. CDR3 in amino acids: CASSMVSGLNTEAFF. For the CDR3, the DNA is TGTGCCAGTAGTATGGTATCCGGGTTGAACACTGAAGCTTTCTTT.

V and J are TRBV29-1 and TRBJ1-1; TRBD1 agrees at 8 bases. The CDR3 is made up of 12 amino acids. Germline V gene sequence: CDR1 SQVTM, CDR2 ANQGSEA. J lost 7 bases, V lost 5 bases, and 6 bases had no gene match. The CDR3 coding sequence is TGCAGCGTTCAACAGGGGGAGGGTGAAGCTTTCTTT. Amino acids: CSVQQGEGEAFF.

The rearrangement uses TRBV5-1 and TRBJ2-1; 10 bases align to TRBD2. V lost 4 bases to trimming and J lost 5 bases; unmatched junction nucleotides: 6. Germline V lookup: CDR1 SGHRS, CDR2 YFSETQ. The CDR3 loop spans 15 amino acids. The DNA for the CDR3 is TGCGCCAGCAGCCGGCTAGCGGGAGCCAACAATGAGCAGTTCTTC. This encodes CASSRLAGANNEQFF.

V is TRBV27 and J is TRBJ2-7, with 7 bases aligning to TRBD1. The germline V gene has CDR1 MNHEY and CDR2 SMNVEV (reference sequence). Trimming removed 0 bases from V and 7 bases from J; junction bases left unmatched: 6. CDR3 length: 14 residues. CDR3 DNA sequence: TGTGCCAGCAGTTTATCCTCCGACAGGGTAGAGCAGTACTTC. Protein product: CASSLSSDRVEQYF.

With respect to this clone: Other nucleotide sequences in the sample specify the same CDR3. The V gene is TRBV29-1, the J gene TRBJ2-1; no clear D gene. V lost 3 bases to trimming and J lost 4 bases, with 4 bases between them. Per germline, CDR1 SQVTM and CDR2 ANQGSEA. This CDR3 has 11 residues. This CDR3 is CSVDLYNEQFF. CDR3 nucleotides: TGCAGCGTTGACCTGTACAATGAGCAGTTCTTC.

CDR3 protein: CASVGRLNEKLFF. The CDR3 DNA is TGTGCCAGCGTGGGCCGCCTTAATGAAAAACTGTTTTTT. The chain couples TRBV25-1 to TRBJ1-4; D gene uncertain. V was pared by 8 bases and J by 4 bases, with 11 bases between. CDR3 length equals 13 residues. From germline, CDR1 is MGHDK and CDR2 SYGVNS.

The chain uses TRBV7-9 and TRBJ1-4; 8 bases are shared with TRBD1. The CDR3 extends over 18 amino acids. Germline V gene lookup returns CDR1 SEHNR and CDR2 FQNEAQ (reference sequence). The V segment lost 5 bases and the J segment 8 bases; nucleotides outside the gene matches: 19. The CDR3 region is CASSPRESVGTGVEKLFF. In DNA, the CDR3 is TGTGCCAGCAGCCCCCGTGAAAGTGTTGGGACAGGAGTGGAAAAACTGTTTTTT.

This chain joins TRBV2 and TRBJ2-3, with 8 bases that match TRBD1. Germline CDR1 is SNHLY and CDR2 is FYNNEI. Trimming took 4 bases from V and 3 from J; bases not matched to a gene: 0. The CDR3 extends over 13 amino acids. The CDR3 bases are TGTGCCAGCAGTGGACAGGGGACAGATACGCAGTATTTT. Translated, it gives CASSGQGTDTQYF.

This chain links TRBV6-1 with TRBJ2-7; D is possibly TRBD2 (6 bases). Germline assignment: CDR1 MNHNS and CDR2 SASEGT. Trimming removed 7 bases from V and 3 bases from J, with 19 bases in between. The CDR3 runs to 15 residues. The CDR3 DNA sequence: TGTGCCAGCATAACGACGGGAGCCTCCTACTACGAGCAGTACTTC. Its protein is CASITTGASYYEQYF.

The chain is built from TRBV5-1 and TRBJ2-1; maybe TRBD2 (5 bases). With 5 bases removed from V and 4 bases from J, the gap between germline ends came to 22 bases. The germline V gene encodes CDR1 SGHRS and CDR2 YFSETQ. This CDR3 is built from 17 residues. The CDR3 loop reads CASRLRASDFSYNEQFF. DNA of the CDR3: TGCGCCAGCAGACTGAGGGCCTCGGACTTTTCTTACAATGAGCAGTTCTTC.

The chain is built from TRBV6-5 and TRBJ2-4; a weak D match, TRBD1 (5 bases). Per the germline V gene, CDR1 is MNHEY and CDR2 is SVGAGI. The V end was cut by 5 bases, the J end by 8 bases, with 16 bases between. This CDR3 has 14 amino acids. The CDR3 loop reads CASSTRMTEDIQYF. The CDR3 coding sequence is TGTGCCAGCAGTACCCGAATGACAGAAGACATTCAGTACTTC.

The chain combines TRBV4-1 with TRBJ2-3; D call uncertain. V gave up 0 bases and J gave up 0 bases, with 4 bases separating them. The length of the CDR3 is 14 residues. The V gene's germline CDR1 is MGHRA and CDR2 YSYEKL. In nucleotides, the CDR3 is TGCGCCAGCAGCCAAGAACACAGCACAGATACGCAGTATTTT. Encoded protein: CASSQEHSTDTQYF.

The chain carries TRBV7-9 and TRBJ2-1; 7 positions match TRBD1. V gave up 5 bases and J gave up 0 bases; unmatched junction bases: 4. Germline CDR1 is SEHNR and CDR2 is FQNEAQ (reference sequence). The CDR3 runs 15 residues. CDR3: CASSEQGISYNEQFF. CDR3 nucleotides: TGTGCCAGCAGCGAACAGGGGATCTCCTACAATGAGCAGTTCTTC.

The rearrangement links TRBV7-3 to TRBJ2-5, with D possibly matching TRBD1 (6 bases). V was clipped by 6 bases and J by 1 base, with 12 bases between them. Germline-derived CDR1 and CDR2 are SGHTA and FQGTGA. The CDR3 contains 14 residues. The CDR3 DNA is TGTGCCAGCAGTCTACAGGGTACCCAAGAGACCCAGTACTTC. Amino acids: CASSLQGTQETQYF.